This paragraph reports one T cell receptor (beta chain). Its target is unknown. The germline V gene has CDR1 MGHRA and CDR2 YSYEKL. Deletions cut 4 bases from V and 0 bases from J, with 17 bases between. This CDR3 is 17 amino acids long. The source of the sample is a study of cytomegalovirus exposure and HLA in healthy donors. Findings and limits, study-wide: Researchers reported that a few CMV-associated chains were confirmed in vitro as CMV antigen-specific. Further analysis, carried out later, found HLA-associated TCR beta chains more clonally expanded than equally common other chains.

PCR was performed using 60 Vbeta and 13 Jbeta primers. This table comes from immunoSEQ multiplex PCR, and its TCRdb copy is limited to in-frame clones, with some not included. This table has just over 150,000 clones, 82% appearing once. Sample: PBMCs. The J gene is TRBJ2-3, the V gene TRBV4-1; D perhaps matches TRBD1 (5 bases). This receptor was taken from a woman aged 45 to 65 in good health and CMV-seropositive. DNA for the CDR3: TGCGCCAGCAGCCGATATACGGACACCCTTAGCACAGATACGCAGTATTTT. Encoded protein: CASSRYTDTLSTDTQYF.